Each of the 18 T cell receptor beta chains below was sequenced from the same sample in a study of identifying expanded T cells in peripheral blood. Some clones are missing from TCRdb's copy, which holds only in-frame ones; the method was immunoSEQ multiplex PCR. The table lists about 130,000 clones, 65% to 90% of them singletons, with roughly 7.9% in the top ten. Material for sequencing was blood. The receptor source for this set is a person aged 18-69 years in good health.

V gene TRBV4-2 combines with J gene TRBJ1-5; D gene unclear. The CDR3 has 15 amino acids. V was pared by 0 bases and J by 6 bases, with 12 bases between. CDR1 LGHNA and CDR2 YNFKEQ come from the germline V gene. CDR3 nucleotide sequence: TGTGCCAGCAGCCAAGATAGAACAGAGGGTCAGCCCCAGCATTTT. Protein: CASSQDRTEGQPQHF.

V is TRBV7-6 and J is TRBJ2-5; a weak D match, TRBD1 (5 bases). The V gene lost 3 bases and the J gene lost 4 bases, with 15 bases spanning the gap. CDR3 length equals 15 residues. Germline CDR1 SGHVS, CDR2 FNYEAQ. CDR3 region: CASSFQGTMRETQYF. CDR3 sequence (DNA): TGTGCCAGCAGCTTCCAGGGAACGATGAGAGAGACCCAGTACTTC.

This chain joins TRBV30 and TRBJ2-3, with D uncertain. The CDR3 runs to 12 residues. Trimming cost V 3 bases and J 4 bases, with 8 bases left between them. Germline assignment: CDR1 GTSNPN and CDR2 SVGIG (reference sequence). CDR3 DNA sequence: TGTGCCTGGAGCCTTCCCCCAGATACGCAGTATTTT. Its translation: CAWSLPPDTQYF. Variable domain in full (rest from reference TRBV30 and TRBJ2-3): SQTIHQWPATLVQPVGSPLSLECTVEGTSNPNLYWYRQAAGRGLQLLFYSVGIGQISSEVPQNLSASRPQDRQFILSSKKLLLSDSGFYLCAWSLPPDTQYFGPGTRLTVL.

V and J are TRBV7-9 and TRBJ1-2; D is possibly TRBD1 (5 bases). The CDR3 spans 16 residues. Looked up from germline, CDR1 is SEHNR and CDR2 is FQNEAQ (reference sequence). V lost 7 bases, J lost 1 base, and 19 bases lay in between. CDR3 residues: CASTTLGGNLNYGYTF. The CDR3 DNA is TGTGCCAGCACCACTTTGGGGGGGAATCTTAACTATGGCTACACCTTC.

The chain combines TRBV6-5 with TRBJ2-7; 9 nucleotides match TRBD1. The ends lost 5 bases at V and 9 bases at J; junction bases unmatched: 11. From germline, CDR1 is MNHEY and CDR2 SVGAGI. The CDR3 runs 14 residues. The CDR3 nucleotides read TGTGCCAGCAGTCCCGAATACAGGGGGCAGGGGCAGTACTTC. Its protein is CASSPEYRGQGQYF.

The V call is TRBV16, the J call TRBJ2-7, with D perhaps matching TRBD1 (6 bases). Trimming pared 1 base from V and 2 bases from J, leaving 9 bases between. Germline V gene data show CDR1 as KGHSY and CDR2 as FQNENV. CDR3 length equals 14 residues. The CDR3: CASSQWDTPYEQYF. DNA of the CDR3: TGTGCCAGCAGCCAATGGGACACTCCCTACGAGCAGTACTTC.

V and J are TRBV5-1 and TRBJ1-1; TRBD1 might be the D (5 bases). V was pared by 0 bases and J by 4 bases, with 10 bases between. The germline CDR1 and CDR2 sequences are SGHRS and YFSETQ. CDR3 size: 14 residues. The CDR3 region is CASSLAGTGTEAFF. The CDR3 DNA reads as TGCGCCAGCAGCTTGGCAGGGACGGGCACTGAAGCTTTCTTT.

CDR3 sequence: CASRTGTGEQYF. The DNA for the CDR3 is TGTGCCAGCAGGACAGGGACCGGCGAGCAGTACTTC. The V call is TRBV6-1, the J call TRBJ2-7; the match to TRBD1 covers 7 bases. The CDR3 length is 12 residues. V gave up 6 bases and J gave up 6 bases; unmatched junction bases: 5. Germline CDR1 MNHNS, CDR2 SASEGT.

This chain joins TRBV6-1 and TRBJ2-2; maybe TRBD1 (6 bases). The CDR3 sequence is 12 residues long. V lost 6 bases, J lost 13 bases, and 15 bases lay in between. Germline V gene sequence: CDR1 MNHNS, CDR2 SASEGT. CDR3 coding DNA: TGTGCCAGCAGCCAGATAGGGGGATGGCTGTTTTTT. It codes for CASSQIGGWLFF.

V usage is TRBV5-4 and J usage is TRBJ2-7, with a weak D call TRBD1 (5 bases). Germline lookup yields CDR1 SGHNT and CDR2 YYREEE (reference sequence). Trimming pared 2 bases from V and 3 bases from J, leaving 6 bases between. CDR3 length: 12 residues. The CDR3 here is CASSFGHYEQYF. DNA of the CDR3: TGTGCCAGCAGCTTTGGACACTACGAGCAGTACTTC.

The J gene is TRBJ2-3, the V gene TRBV6-5; 7 bases agree with TRBD1. Losses at the gene ends were 5 bases for V and 1 base for J; bases not matched to a gene: 6. Germline values: CDR1 MNHEY, CDR2 SVGAGI. The CDR3 is 15 amino acids. As DNA, the CDR3 is TGTGCCAGCAGTCCTCGGACAGGCCGCACAGATACGCAGTATTTT. Protein: CASSPRTGRTDTQYF.

This clone was observed once. The chain couples TRBV10-3 to TRBJ2-2, with D possibly TRBD2 on 5 matching bases. Germline V gene lookup returns CDR1 ENHRY and CDR2 SYGVKD. The V end lost 8 bases, the J end lost 7 bases, and 14 bases lay between the germline ends. There are 13 residues in the CDR3. In DNA, the CDR3 is TGTGCCATCTCCGCCGGGGAGTACGGGGAGCTGTTTTTT. Translating gives CAISAGEYGELFF.

The chain joins TRBV2 to TRBJ1-5, with 8 positions matching TRBD1. Germline V lookup: CDR1 SNHLY, CDR2 FYNNEI. V was clipped by 4 bases and J by 7 bases; unmatched bases: 6. The CDR3 totals 14 residues. The chain's CDR3 is CASSVQGVDQPQHF. The DNA of the CDR3 is TGTGCCAGCAGTGTACAGGGGGTGGACCAGCCCCAGCATTTT.

This clone was detected only a few times. The gene calls are TRBV5-1 and TRBJ2-7; possibly TRBD1 for D (5 bases). The V end was cut by 0 bases, the J end by 2 bases, with 12 bases between. The CDR3 is 15 amino acids. Germline CDR1 and CDR2: SGHRS and YFSETQ. CDR3 DNA sequence: TGCGCCAGCAGCTTGGCCGCAGGGTCCACCTACGAGCAGTACTTC. It specifies CASSLAAGSTYEQYF.

V and J are TRBV4-3 and TRBJ1-5; D remains unclear. Trimming took 0 bases from V and 4 from J, leaving 10 bases between them. Germline CDR1 and CDR2: LGHNA and YSLEER. The CDR3 totals 15 residues. CDR3 loop: CASSQDFGVNQPQHF. The CDR3 DNA reads as TGCGCCAGCAGCCAAGATTTCGGAGTTAATCAGCCCCAGCATTTT.

V and J are TRBV29-1 and TRBJ1-1; 7 bases are a match to TRBD1. V trimming: 7 bases; J trimming: 1 base; junction bases outside the gene matches: 6. Germline V CDR1 and CDR2: SQVTM, ANQGSEA. This CDR3 has 13 residues. For the CDR3, the DNA is TGCAGCGCTAGGGACAGTACGAACACTGAAGCTTTCTTT. Protein product: CSARDSTNTEAFF.

CDR3 sequence reads: CASSRLETALDPYGYTF. For the CDR3, the DNA is TGTGCCAGCTCAAGGTTGGAGACAGCCTTAGACCCCTATGGCTACACCTTC. The chain combines TRBV18 with TRBJ1-2; D possibly corresponds to TRBD1 (5 bases). The CDR3 has 17 residues. V was shortened by 5 bases and J by 4 bases, with 23 bases between the two germline ends. In germline, CDR1 is KGHSH, CDR2 LQKENI.

The J gene is TRBJ2-6, the V gene TRBV30, with no clear D. Germline V gives CDR1 GTSNPN, CDR2 SVGIG (reference sequence). This CDR3 is built from 12 residues. V gave up 2 bases and J gave up 2 bases, with 1 base separating them. The CDR3 region is CAWSTGANVLTF. CDR3 sequence (DNA): TGTGCCTGGAGTACTGGGGCCAACGTCCTGACTTTC.